A selection of T cell receptor beta chains follows, all from one sample in a study of T cells in Graves' hyperthyroidism and ophthalmopathy. TCRdb re-analysed the multiplex PCR reads in MiXCR, keeping a single row per CDR3 protein. Of hundreds of thousands of distinct CDR3 sequences listed, 14% are singletons. The sample taken for sequencing was blood. The source is a woman in her 30s with Graves' hyperthyroidism that later progressed to Graves' ophthalmopathy. The CDR3 runs from the conserved cysteine through the conserved F or W. The D gene is left open where the match is weak. Clone size, where shown, is once, few, many, or a class for clones that have expanded.

NA	NA	TRBJ2-1	TRBV4-2	TGTGCCAGCAACCAAGATGTTAGCTCCCCAGATGAGCAGTTCTTC	CASNQDVSSPDEQFF
NA	many	TRBJ2-5	TRBV5-5	TGTGCCAGCAGCTTTGACCGGGTGACCATGGAAGAGACCCAGTACTTC	CASSFDRVTMEETQYF
TRBD2	few	TRBJ2-7	TRBV9	TGTGCCAGCAGCCTCAACCCACTAGCGAACAACTCCTACGAGCAGTACTTC	CASSLNPLANNSYEQYF
NA	many	TRBJ1-5	TRBV20-1	TGCAGTGCTCGGGAGGAGGCGGATCAGCCCCAGCATTTT	CSAREEADQPQHF
TRBD2	many	TRBJ2-1	TRBV11-3	TGTGCCAGCAGCTTAGTATGGGCTAGCGGGACGTCCTACAATGAGCAGTTCTTC	CASSLVWASGTSYNEQFF
NA	few	TRBJ2-3	TRBV9	TGTGCCAGCAGCGTAATGAGGCGGGACACAGATACGCAGTATTTT	CASSVMRRDTDTQYF
TRBD2	many	TRBJ2-4	TRBV20-1	TGCAGTGCCAATGGCGGGAGTGACATTCAGTACTTC	CSANGGSDIQYF
NA	NA	TRBJ1-2	TRBV7-9	TGTGCCAGCAGCTTAGAGTTCACCTATGGCTACACCTTC	CASSLEFTYGYTF
NA	NA	TRBJ2-3	TRBV28	TGTGCCAGCAGAGGGACTAGCACAGATACGCAGTATTTT	CASRGTSTDTQYF
NA	few	TRBJ2-1	TRBV6-1	TGTGCCAGCTCCCCAGGTTCACAACCTGACAATGAGCAGTTCTTC	CASSPGSQPDNEQFF
TRBD1	few	TRBJ1-2	TRBV19	TGTGCCAGTAGTGATGACAGGGAATATGGCTACACCTTC	CASSDDREYGYTF
NA	many	TRBJ2-1	TRBV7-2	TGTGCCAGCAGCTTAGTGTGGGAGGGGGACAATGAGCAGTTCTTC	CASSLVWEGDNEQFF
NA	many	TRBJ1-6	TRBV28	TGTGCCAGCAGTTTATGGGGTAGAGGTAATTCACCCCTCCACTTT	CASSLWGRGNSPLHF
NA	many	TRBJ1-1	TRBV10-3	TGTGCCATCAATGGCGGCTTGAACACTGAAGCTTTCTTT	CAINGGLNTEAFF
NA	many	TRBJ1-5	TRBV29-1	TGCAGCGTTTCGAAGGGGAGCGGCAATCAGCCCCAGCATTTT	CSVSKGSGNQPQHF
NA	many	TRBJ2-3	TRBV29-1	TGCAGCGTTGTAGGAGCCGACCTCACAGATACGCAGTATTTT	CSVVGADLTDTQYF
TRBD2	NA	TRBJ2-1	TRBV6-1	TGTGCCAGCAGAGAACCGGGAGGGAGGAATGAGCAGTTCTTC	CASREPGGRNEQFF
TRBD1	many	TRBJ1-3	TRBV7-2	TGTGCCAGCAGCTTAGAGACAGGGGCTGGAAACACCATATATTTT	CASSLETGAGNTIYF
NA	NA	TRBJ1-4	TRBV7-6	TGTGCCAGCAGCTTAGGGGCCTTAAATGAAAAACTGTTTTTT	CASSLGALNEKLFF
NA	NA	TRBJ2-7	TRBV9	TGTGCCAGCAGCGTAGACGGAGGGTACGAGCAGTACTTC	CASSVDGGYEQYF
TRBD2	many	TRBJ2-7	TRBV20-1	TGCAGTGCTAGAGATCCGGGAGGGCGATACGAGCAGTACTTC	CSARDPGGRYEQYF
NA	many	TRBJ1-5	TRBV7-2	TGTGCCAGCAGCTTCCTAGTCGGACAGCCCCAGCATTTT	CASSFLVGQPQHF
NA	many	TRBJ2-7	TRBV18	TGTGCCAGCTCACCGAGCGGTCAAAGCTCCTACGAGCAGTACTTC	CASSPSGQSSYEQYF
TRBD2	many	TRBJ2-7	TRBV5-1	TGCGCCAGCAGTTTTCTAGCGGGAGACGCCTACGAGCAGTACTTC	CASSFLAGDAYEQYF
NA	many	TRBJ2-7	TRBV30	TGTGTTATGGGGGACTACGAGCAGTACTTC	CVMGDYEQYF
NA	many	TRBJ1-1	TRBV11-3	TGTGCCAGCAGCCCCCCTATCGGGATTGCGGGCATGAACACTGAAGCTTTCTTT	CASSPPIGIAGMNTEAFF
NA	many	TRBJ2-1	TRBV14	TGTGCCAGCACCAAAGGACCGACCCCGAGCTCCTACAATGAGCAGTTCTTC	CASTKGPTPSSYNEQFF
TRBD1	many	TRBJ1-1	TRBV7-3	TGTGCCAGCAGCTTCCGAGGACAGGGGGTTTATCTTTTCGAGAACACTGAAGCTTTCTTT	CASSFRGQGVYLFENTEAFF
NA	many	TRBJ1-2	TRBV6-1	TGTGCCAGCAGGGCGGGGGCAGGCTATGGCTACACCTTC	CASRAGAGYGYTF
NA	few	TRBJ1-6	TRBV3-1	TGTGCCAGCAGCCAAGTACCTTCACCCCTCCACTTT	CASSQVPSPLHF
NA	many	TRBJ1-1	TRBV6-2/TRBV6-3	TGTGCCAGCACCCCAACGGGTATTAGGGAAGCTTTCTTT	CASTPTGIREAFF
TRBD1	few	TRBJ2-7	TRBV5-1	TGCGCCAGCAGCTTGGAATCGACAGGGGGGTACGAGCAGTACTTC	CASSLESTGGYEQYF